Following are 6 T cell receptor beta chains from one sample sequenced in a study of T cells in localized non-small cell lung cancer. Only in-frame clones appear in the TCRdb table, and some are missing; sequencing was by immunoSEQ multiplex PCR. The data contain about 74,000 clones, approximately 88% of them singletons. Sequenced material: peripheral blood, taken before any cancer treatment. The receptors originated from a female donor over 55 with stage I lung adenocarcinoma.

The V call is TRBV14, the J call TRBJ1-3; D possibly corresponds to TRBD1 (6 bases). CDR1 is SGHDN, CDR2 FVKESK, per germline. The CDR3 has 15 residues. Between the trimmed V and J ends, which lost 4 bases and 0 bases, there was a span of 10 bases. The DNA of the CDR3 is TGTGCCAGCAGCCCGAGGACAGTCTCTGGAAACACCATATATTTT. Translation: CASSPRTVSGNTIYF.

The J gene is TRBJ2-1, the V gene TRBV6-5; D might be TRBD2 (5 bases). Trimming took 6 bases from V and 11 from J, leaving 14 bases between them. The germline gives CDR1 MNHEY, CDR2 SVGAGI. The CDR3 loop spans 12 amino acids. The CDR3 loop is CASSPHPGKQFF. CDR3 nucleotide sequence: TGTGCCAGCAGCCCTCACCCGGGGAAGCAGTTCTTC.

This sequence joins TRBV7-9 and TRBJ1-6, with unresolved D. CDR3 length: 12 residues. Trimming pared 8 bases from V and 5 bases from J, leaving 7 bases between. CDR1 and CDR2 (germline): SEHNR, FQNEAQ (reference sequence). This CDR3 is CASGVDNSPLHF. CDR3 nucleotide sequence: TGTGCCAGCGGGGTAGATAATTCACCCCTCCACTTT.

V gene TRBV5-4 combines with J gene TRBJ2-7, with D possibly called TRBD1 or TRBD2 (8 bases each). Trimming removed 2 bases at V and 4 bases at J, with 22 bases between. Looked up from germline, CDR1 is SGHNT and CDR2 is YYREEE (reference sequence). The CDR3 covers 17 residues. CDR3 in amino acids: CASSLQGGASGGYEQYF. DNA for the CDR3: TGTGCCAGCAGCTTACAGGGGGGCGCCAGCGGGGGATACGAGCAGTACTTC.

CDR3 in amino acids: CASSVTSSYNSPLHF. The CDR3 DNA sequence: TGTGCCAGTTCTGTGACCAGCTCCTATAATTCACCCCTCCACTTT. The V and J genes are TRBV19 and TRBJ1-6; D is uncertain. CDR1 is LNHDA and CDR2 is SQIVND in the germline V gene (reference sequence). V was trimmed by 8 bases and J by 0 bases, leaving 11 bases between them. The length of the CDR3 is 15 residues.

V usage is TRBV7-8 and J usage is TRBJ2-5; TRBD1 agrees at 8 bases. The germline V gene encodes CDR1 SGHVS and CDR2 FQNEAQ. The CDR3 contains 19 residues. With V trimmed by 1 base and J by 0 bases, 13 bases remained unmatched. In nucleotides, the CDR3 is TGTGCCAGCAGCTTAGTATGGGGCAGGGGGCGCGGGTACCAAGAGACCCAGTACTTC. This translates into CASSLVWGRGRGYQETQYF.